These 20 T cell receptor beta chains originate from one sample sequenced in a study of T cell repertoires in cytomegalovirus infection. What these receptors recognize is not known. TCRdb processed the reads anew with MiXCR; each CDR3 protein has one entry. The table lists about half a million distinct CDR3 sequences, 33% of them singletons. The sequencing here drew on cultured PBMCs, taken from culture after CMV antigen stimulation. These receptors came from a human donor in good health (CMV status not recorded). Some clones in this sample may be carry-over from other donors' samples.

This clonotype came up a few times. This rearrangement joins TRBV19 to TRBJ2-1; 7 nucleotides agree with TRBD2. The CDR3 runs to 16 residues. The V gene end was trimmed by 5 bases and the J gene end by 0 bases; junction bases not matched to a gene: 7. Germline CDR1 LNHDA, CDR2 SQIVND (reference sequence). CDR3 protein: CASSQGEGYSYNEQFF. For the CDR3, the DNA is TGTGCCAGTAGTCAAGGGGAGGGTTACTCCTACAATGAGCAGTTCTTC. The full variable domain, completed using reference TRBV19 and TRBJ2-1, is DGGITQSPKYLFRKEGQNVTLSCEQNLNHDAMYWYRQDPGQGLRLIYYSQIVNDFQKGDIAEGYSVSREKKESFPLTVTSAQKNPTAFYLCASSQGEGYSYNEQFFGPGTRLTVL.

This clonotype was counted only a few times. This chain links TRBV7-2 with TRBJ1-1, with D possibly matching TRBD1 (5 bases). This CDR3 contains 18 residues. The germline CDR1 and CDR2 sequences are SGHTA and FQGNSA. Trimming removed 1 base from V and 3 bases from J, with 21 bases in between. CDR3 sequence (DNA): TGTGCCAGCAGCTTAGGGGCTATAAAGTGGGGGTACTACACTGAAGCTTTCTTT. Its translation is CASSLGAIKWGYYTEAFF.

With respect to this clonotype: Just one base apart from a much larger clone, this may be a read error. V gene TRBV7-2 combines with J gene TRBJ1-2; a possible D gene is TRBD1 (6 bases). This CDR3 contains 16 residues. Trimming removed 5 bases at V and 4 bases at J, with 20 bases between. The germline gives CDR1 SGHTA, CDR2 FQGNSA. CDR3 sequence reads: CASSADATGIGYGYTF. In DNA, the CDR3 is TGTGCCAGCAGCGCAGATGCGACAGGAATCGGCTATGGCTACACCTTC.

This clonotype was counted only a few times. The J gene is TRBJ2-1, the V gene TRBV6-5, with 10 positions matching TRBD2. J gave up 6 bases and V 2 bases, and 7 bases lay outside the gene matches. Germline V gene data show CDR1 as MNHEY and CDR2 as SVGAGI. This CDR3 spans 16 amino acids. CDR3 sequence (DNA): TGTGCCAGCAGTTACCCCAGCGGGAGGGGCCCCAATGAGCAGTTCTTC. It translates to CASSYPSGRGPNEQFF.

The chain has TRBV6-2 or TRBV6-3 and TRBJ2-7; 12 bases match TRBD1. V was pared by 7 bases and J by 0 bases, with 13 bases of the junction left unmatched. CDR1 is MNHEY, CDR2 SVGEGT, per germline. The CDR3 contains 18 residues. The CDR3: CASNPGQGAITLSYEQYF. The CDR3 DNA is TGTGCCAGCAATCCGGGACAGGGGGCCATTACTCTCTCCTACGAGCAGTACTTC.

This clonotype was observed a handful of times. This rearrangement joins TRBV7-2 to TRBJ1-5; no clear D. Germline-derived CDR1 and CDR2 are SGHTA and FQGNSA. This CDR3 is 14 amino acids long. Trimming stripped 2 bases from V and 4 bases from J, with 9 bases between. CDR3: CASSLWRLNQPQHF. CDR3 DNA sequence: TGTGCCAGCAGCTTATGGAGGTTAAATCAGCCCCAGCATTTT. The whole variable domain, remainder taken from reference TRBV7-2 and TRBJ1-5, is GAGVSQSPSNKVTEKGKDVELRCDPISGHTALYWYRQSLGQGLEFLIYFQGNSAPDKSGLPSDRFSAERTGGSVSTLTIQRTQQEDSAVYLCASSLWRLNQPQHFGDGTRLSIL.

The chain has TRBV24-1 and TRBJ2-5; 11 nucleotides line up with TRBD1. The V gene's germline CDR1 is KGHDR and CDR2 SFDVKD. The CDR3 totals 15 residues. V dropped 1 base and J dropped 5; count of bases not matched to a gene: 2. CDR3 protein: CATSDFGTGGETQYF. In nucleotides, the CDR3 is TGTGCCACCAGTGATTTCGGGACAGGGGGGGAGACCCAGTACTTC.

This clonotype was observed a handful of times. The rearrangement joins TRBV4-3 to TRBJ1-2, with TRBD1 identical over 8 bases. Germline V gene data show CDR1 as LGHNA and CDR2 as YSLEER. Unmatched junction bases numbered 5, after V lost 3 bases and J lost 8 bases. The length of the CDR3 is 13 residues. The CDR3 protein is CASSQDRAGGYTF. CDR3 sequence (DNA): TGCGCCAGCAGCCAGGACAGGGCAGGAGGCTACACCTTC.

This clonotype was seen repeatedly, ten times or more. The V and J genes are TRBV12-3 or TRBV12-4 and TRBJ1-6, with 10 bases fitting TRBD1. V lost 7 bases to trimming and J lost 7 bases; unmatched junction nucleotides: 7. The CDR3 has 15 residues. CDR3 region: CASNWTGGKNSPLHF. CDR3 nucleotides: TGTGCCAGCAATTGGACAGGGGGAAAGAATTCACCCCTCCACTTT.

This clonotype was detected ten times or more. The chain joins TRBV19 to TRBJ1-1; 11 nucleotides agree with TRBD1. The CDR3 contains 14 residues. The germline CDR1 and CDR2 sequences are LNHDA and SQIVND (reference sequence). The ends lost 6 bases at V and 4 bases at J; junction bases unmatched: 4. CDR3 in amino acids: CASRWTGGTTEAFF. As DNA, the CDR3 is TGTGCCAGTAGATGGACAGGGGGCACCACTGAAGCTTTCTTT.

This clonotype was found a few times. The chain joins TRBV7-8 to TRBJ1-2; 7 bases map to TRBD1. Germline trimming cut 5 bases from V and 8 bases from J; bases unmatched to any gene: 14. Germline CDR1 SGHVS, CDR2 FQNEAQ. This CDR3 region has 15 residues. The chain's CDR3 is CASSGRTGVGGGYTF. Here the CDR3 DNA reads TGTGCCAGCAGCGGGAGGACAGGCGTGGGAGGGGGCTACACCTTC.

This clonotype showed up many times. J is TRBJ2-1 and V is TRBV7-2, with a tentative D call TRBD2 (6 bases). CDR1 is SGHTA, CDR2 FQGNSA, per germline. The V end was cut by 5 bases, the J end by 10 bases, with 21 bases between. The CDR3 is 15 residues long. CDR3 loop: CASSQTPLLASEQFF. CDR3 in DNA: TGTGCCAGCAGCCAAACCCCCCTACTAGCTTCCGAGCAGTTCTTC.

This clonotype was detected a few times. J is TRBJ2-6 and V is TRBV7-9, with unresolved D. The CDR3 has 15 amino acids. The ends were cut back, 2 bases at V and 2 bases at J, with 7 bases in the middle. Germline CDR1 and CDR2: SEHNR and FQNEAQ (reference sequence). The CDR3 coding sequence is TGTGCCAGCAGCTTACCCGGAACTGGGGCCAACGTCCTGACTTTC. This sequence encodes CASSLPGTGANVLTF.

There are many counts of this clonotype. The rearrangement links TRBV7-2 to TRBJ2-3; the match to TRBD2 covers 7 bases. The CDR3 loop spans 16 amino acids. The V and J ends lost 2 bases and 2 bases, in that order; junction bases with no gene match: 7. Germline CDR1 and CDR2: SGHTA and FQGNSA. The CDR3 region has the DNA TGTGCCAGCAGCTTATTTGCTAGCGGAACCACAGATACGCAGTATTTT. This codes for CASSLFASGTTDTQYF.

CDR3 in DNA: TGCGCCAGCAGCCAAGATGGCGGACAGCCCCAGCATTTT. This sequence encodes CASSQDGGQPQHF. The V and J genes are TRBV4-3 and TRBJ1-5, with D hard to call. Germline V CDR1 and CDR2: LGHNA, YSLEER. This CDR3 is built from 13 residues. Trimming stripped 0 bases from V and 7 bases from J, with 7 bases between.

The chain recombines TRBV6-5 with TRBJ2-5, with TRBD2 matching over 11 bases. J gave up 2 bases and V 6 bases, and 2 bases lay outside the gene matches. Germline V CDR1 and CDR2: MNHEY, SVGAGI. There are 14 residues in the CDR3. CDR3 sequence (DNA): TGTGCCAGCAGGGGACTAGCGGCACAAGAGACCCAGTACTTC. This translates into CASRGLAAQETQYF.

This chain connects TRBV19 to TRBJ2-7; D is perhaps TRBD1 (5 bases). The germline CDR1 and CDR2 sequences are LNHDA and SQIVND (reference sequence). The CDR3 is 14 residues long. V gave up 5 bases and J gave up 7 bases, with 18 bases separating them. CDR3 bases: TGTGCCAGTAGTTTTGAGGACACCCTTGGAGAGCAGTACTTC. This sequence encodes CASSFEDTLGEQYF.

Ten or more counts support this clonotype. The chain recombines TRBV7-8 with TRBJ2-1; 9 bases are a match to TRBD1. Germline V gives CDR1 SGHVS, CDR2 FQNEAQ. This CDR3 comprises 16 residues. The junction had 5 bases not matched to a gene; V was cut back by 2 bases and J by 3 bases. For the CDR3, the DNA is TGTGCCAGCAGCTTAAGGCGGGGACAGGGCTACAATGAGCAGTTCTTC. This gives the protein CASSLRRGQGYNEQFF.

This clonotype appeared a single time. The CDR3 spells CASSPPGSAPDTQYF. The DNA for the CDR3 is TGTGCCAGCAGCCCGCCGGGGTCGGCGCCAGATACGCAGTATTTT. The chain recombines TRBV14 with TRBJ2-3, with D tentatively TRBD2 (5 bases). Germline values: CDR1 SGHDN, CDR2 FVKESK. Trimming took 4 bases from V and 4 from J, leaving 15 bases between them. The CDR3 consists of 15 residues. The entire variable domain, with the rest obtained from reference TRBV14 and TRBJ2-3, is as follows: EAGVTQFPSHSVIEKGQTVTLRCDPISGHDNLYWYRRVMGKEIKFLLHFVKESKQDESGMPNNRFLAERTGGTYSTLKVQPAELEDSGVYFCASSPPGSAPDTQYFGPGTRLTVL.

This clonotype was picked up a small number of times. As DNA, the CDR3 is TGCGCCAGCAGCCAACCTACGGACAGGGAAAGGTGGAGATATGGCTACACCTTC. Its translation: CASSQPTDRERWRYGYTF. The rearrangement uses TRBV4-1 and TRBJ1-2; 8 bases are a match to TRBD1. The V gene end was trimmed by 2 bases and the J gene end by 5 bases; junction bases not matched to a gene: 16. CDR3 length equals 18 residues. In germline, CDR1 is MGHRA, CDR2 YSYEKL.